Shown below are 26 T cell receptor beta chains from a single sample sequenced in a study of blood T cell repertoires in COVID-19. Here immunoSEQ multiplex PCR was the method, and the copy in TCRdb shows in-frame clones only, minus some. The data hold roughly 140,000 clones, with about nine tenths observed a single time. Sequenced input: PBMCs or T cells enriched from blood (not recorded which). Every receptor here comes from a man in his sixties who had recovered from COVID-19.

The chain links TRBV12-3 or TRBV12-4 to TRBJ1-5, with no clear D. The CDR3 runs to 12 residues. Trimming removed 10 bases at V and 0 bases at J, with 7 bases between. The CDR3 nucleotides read TGTGCCACCTGCGATAGCAATCAGCCCCAGCATTTT. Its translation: CATCDSNQPQHF.

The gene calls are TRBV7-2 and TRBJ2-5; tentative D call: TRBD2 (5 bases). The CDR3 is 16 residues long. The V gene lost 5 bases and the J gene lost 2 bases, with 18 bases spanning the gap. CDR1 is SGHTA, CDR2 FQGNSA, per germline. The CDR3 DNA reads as TGTGCCAGCAGCCAAACGGCAGCGGCGAAACAAGAGACCCAGTACTTC. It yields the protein CASSQTAAAKQETQYF.

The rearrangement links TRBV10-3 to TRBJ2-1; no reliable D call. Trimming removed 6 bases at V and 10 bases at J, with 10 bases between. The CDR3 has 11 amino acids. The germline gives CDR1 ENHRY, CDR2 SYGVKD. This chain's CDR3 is CAIRKTEEQFF. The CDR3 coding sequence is TGTGCCATCAGGAAAACAGAGGAGCAGTTCTTC.

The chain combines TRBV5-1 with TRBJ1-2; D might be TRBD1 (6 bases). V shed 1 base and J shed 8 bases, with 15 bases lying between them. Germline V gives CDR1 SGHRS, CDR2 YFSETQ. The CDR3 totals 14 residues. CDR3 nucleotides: TGCGCCAGCAGCTTGACAGGGCCATCGGAAGGCTACACCTTC. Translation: CASSLTGPSEGYTF.

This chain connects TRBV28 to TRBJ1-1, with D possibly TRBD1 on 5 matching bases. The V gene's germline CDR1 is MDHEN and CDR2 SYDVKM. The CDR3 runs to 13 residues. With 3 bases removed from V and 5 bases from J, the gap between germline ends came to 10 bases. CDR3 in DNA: TGTGCCAGCAGTTTGGGGGGAGGGACTGAAGCTTTCTTT. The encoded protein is CASSLGGGTEAFF. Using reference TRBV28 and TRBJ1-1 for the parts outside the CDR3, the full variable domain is DVKVTQSSRYLVKRTGEKVFLECVQDMDHENMFWYRQDPGLGLRLIYFSYDVKMKEKGDIPEGYSVSREKKERFSLILESASTNQTSMYLCASSLGGGTEAFFGQGTRLTVV.

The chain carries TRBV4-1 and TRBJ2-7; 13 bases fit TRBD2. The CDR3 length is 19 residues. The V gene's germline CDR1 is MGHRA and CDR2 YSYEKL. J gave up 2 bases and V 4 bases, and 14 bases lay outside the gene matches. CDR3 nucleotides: TGCGCCAGCAGCCTAATCGGGGGGGCGGGACTAGCGGGACCCTACGAGCAGTACTTC. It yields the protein CASSLIGGAGLAGPYEQYF.

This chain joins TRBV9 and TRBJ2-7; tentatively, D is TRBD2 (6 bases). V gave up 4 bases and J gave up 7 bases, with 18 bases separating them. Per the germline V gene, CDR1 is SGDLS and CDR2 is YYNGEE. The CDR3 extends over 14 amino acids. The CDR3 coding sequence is TGTGCCAGCAGCCCAACCGGGAGCTCGGGGGAGCAGTACTTC. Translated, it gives CASSPTGSSGEQYF. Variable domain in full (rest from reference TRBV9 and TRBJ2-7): DSGVTQTPKHLITATGQRVTLRCSPRSGDLSVYWYQQSLDQGLQFLIQYYNGEERAKGNILERFSAQQFPDLHSELNLSSLELGDSALYFCASSPTGSSGEQYFGPGTRLTVT.

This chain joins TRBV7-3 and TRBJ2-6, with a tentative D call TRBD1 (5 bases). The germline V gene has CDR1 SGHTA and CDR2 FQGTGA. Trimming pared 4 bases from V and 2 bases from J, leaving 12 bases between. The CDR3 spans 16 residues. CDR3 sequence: CASSSYRSPGANVLTF. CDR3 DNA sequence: TGTGCCAGCAGCTCCTACAGGAGTCCTGGGGCCAACGTCCTGACTTTC.

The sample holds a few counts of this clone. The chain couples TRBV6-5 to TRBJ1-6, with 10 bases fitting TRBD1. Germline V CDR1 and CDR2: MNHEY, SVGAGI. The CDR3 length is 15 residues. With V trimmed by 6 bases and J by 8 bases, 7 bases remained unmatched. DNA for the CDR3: TGTGCCAGCAGCGCACCGGGACAGGGGTATTCACCCCTCCACTTT. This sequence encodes CASSAPGQGYSPLHF.

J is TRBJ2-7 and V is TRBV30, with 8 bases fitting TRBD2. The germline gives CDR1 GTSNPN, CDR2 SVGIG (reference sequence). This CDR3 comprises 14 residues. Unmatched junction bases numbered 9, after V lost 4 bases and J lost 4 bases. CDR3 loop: CAWTGRENIYEQYF. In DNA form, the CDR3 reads TGTGCCTGGACCGGGAGGGAGAATATATACGAGCAGTACTTC.

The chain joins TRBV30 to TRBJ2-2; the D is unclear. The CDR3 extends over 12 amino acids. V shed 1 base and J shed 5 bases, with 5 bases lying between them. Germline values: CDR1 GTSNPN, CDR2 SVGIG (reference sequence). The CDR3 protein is CAWSGRTGELFF. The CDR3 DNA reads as TGTGCCTGGAGTGGGAGAACCGGGGAGCTGTTTTTT.

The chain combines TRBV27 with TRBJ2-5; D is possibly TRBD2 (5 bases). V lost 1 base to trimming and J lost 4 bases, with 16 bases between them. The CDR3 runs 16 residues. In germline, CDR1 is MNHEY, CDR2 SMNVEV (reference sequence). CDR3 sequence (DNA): TGTGCCAGCAGTTTATTCGCCCTCGGGGAAAGAGAGACCCAGTACTTC. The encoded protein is CASSLFALGERETQYF.

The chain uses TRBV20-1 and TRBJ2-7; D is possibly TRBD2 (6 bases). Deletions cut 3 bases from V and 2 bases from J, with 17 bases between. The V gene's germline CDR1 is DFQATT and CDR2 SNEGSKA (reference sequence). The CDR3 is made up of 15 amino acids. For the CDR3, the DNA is TGCAGTGCTAGTTTAATTCGGCGGGGCGCCTACGAGCAGTACTTC. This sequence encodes CSASLIRRGAYEQYF.

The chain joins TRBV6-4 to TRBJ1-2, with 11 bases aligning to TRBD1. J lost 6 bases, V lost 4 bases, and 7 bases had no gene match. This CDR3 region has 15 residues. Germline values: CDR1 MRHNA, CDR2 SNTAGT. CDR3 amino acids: CASSARGQGGHGYTF. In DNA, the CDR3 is TGTGCCAGCAGTGCCCGGGGACAGGGGGGACATGGCTACACCTTC.

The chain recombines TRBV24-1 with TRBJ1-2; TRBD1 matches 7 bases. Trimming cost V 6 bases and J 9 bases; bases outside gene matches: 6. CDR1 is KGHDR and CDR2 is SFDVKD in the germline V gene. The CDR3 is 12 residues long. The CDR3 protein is CATSFTGESYTF. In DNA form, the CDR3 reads TGTGCCACCAGTTTTACAGGGGAGAGCTACACCTTC.

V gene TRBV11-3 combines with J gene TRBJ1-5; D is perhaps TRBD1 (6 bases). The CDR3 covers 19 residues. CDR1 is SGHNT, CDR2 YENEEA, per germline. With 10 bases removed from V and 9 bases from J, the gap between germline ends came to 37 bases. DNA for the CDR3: TGTGCCACCCCGCTCGCGGACCGGAACAGGGTCTCCTGGGATCCGCCCCAGCATTTT. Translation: CATPLADRNRVSWDPPQHF. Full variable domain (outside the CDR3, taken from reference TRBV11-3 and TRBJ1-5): EAGVVQSPRYKIIEKKQPVAFWCNPISGHNTLYWYLQNLGQGPELLIRYENEEAVDDSQLPKDRFSAERLKGVDSTLKIQPAELGDSAVYLCATPLADRNRVSWDPPQHFGDGTRLSIL.

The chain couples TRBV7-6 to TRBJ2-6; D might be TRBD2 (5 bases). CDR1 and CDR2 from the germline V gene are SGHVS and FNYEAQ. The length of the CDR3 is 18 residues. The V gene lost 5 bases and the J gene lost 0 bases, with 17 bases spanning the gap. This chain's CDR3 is CASSARTGGGSGANVLTF. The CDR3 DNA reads TGTGCCAGCAGCGCCCGGACTGGCGGCGGCTCTGGGGCCAACGTCCTGACTTTC.

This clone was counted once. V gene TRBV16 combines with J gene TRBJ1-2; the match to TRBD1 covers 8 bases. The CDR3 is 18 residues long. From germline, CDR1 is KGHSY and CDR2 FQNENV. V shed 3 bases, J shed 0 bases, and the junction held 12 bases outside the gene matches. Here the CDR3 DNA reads TGTGCCAGCAGCCACCACCCCCGGGACAGGCGAGCTAACTATGGCTACACCTTC. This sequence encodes CASSHHPRDRRANYGYTF.

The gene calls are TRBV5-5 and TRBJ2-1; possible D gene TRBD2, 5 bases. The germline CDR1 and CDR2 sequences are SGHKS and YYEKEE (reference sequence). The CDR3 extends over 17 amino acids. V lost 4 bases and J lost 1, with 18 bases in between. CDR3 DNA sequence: TGTGCCAGCAGCCCTGTGTTTGCGGGTCCTTCCTACAATGAGCAGTTCTTC. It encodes CASSPVFAGPSYNEQFF.

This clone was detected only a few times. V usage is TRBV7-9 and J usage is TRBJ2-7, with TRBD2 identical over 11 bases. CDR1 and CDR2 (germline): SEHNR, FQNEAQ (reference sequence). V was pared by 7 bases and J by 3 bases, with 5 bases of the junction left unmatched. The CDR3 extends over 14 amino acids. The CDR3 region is CASTLAGVDYEQYF. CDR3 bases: TGTGCCAGCACACTAGCGGGAGTAGACTACGAGCAGTACTTC.

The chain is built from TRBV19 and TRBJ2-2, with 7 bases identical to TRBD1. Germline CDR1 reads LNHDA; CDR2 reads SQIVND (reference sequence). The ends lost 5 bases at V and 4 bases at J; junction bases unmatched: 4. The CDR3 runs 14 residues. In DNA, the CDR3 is TGTGCCAGTAGTCCAGACAGGGTCACCGGGGAGCTGTTTTTT. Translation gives CASSPDRVTGELFF.

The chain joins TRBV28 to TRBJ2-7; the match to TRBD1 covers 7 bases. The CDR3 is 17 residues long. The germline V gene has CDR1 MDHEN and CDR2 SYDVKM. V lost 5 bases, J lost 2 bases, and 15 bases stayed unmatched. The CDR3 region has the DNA TGTGCCAGCAGTACGACAGGGCGGTCGATGAGCGCCTACGAGCAGTACTTC. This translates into CASSTTGRSMSAYEQYF.

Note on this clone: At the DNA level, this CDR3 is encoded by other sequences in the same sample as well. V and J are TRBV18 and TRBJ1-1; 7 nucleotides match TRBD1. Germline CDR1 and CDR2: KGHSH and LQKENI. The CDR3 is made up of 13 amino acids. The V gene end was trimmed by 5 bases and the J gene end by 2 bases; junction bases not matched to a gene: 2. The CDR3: CASSGQANTEAFF. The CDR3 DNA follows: TGTGCCAGCTCAGGACAGGCAAACACTGAAGCTTTCTTT.

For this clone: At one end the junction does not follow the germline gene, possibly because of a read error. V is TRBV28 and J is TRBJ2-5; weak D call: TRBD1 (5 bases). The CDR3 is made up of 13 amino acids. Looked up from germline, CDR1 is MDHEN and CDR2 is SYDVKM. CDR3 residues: CTSSLDKTGTQYF. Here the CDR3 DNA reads TGTACCAGCAGTTTAGATAAAACAGGGACCCAGTACTTC.

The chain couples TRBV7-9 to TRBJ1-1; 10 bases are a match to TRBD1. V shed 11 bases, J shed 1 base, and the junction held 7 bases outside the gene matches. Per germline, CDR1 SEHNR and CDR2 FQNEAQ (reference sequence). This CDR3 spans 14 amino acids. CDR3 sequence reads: CAGDRGKQNTEAFF. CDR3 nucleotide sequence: TGTGCCGGGGACAGGGGAAAACAGAACACTGAAGCTTTCTTT. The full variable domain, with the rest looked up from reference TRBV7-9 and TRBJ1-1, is DTGVSQNPRHKITKRGQNVTFRCDPISEHNRLYWYRQTLGQGPEFLTYFQNEAQLEKSRLLSDRFSAERPKGSFSTLEIQRTEQGDSAMYLCAGDRGKQNTEAFFGQGTRLTVV.

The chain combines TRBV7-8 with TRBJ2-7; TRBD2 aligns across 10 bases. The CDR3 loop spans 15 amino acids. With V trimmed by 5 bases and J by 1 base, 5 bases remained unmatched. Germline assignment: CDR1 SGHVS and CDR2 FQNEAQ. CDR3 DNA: TGTGCCAGCAGCCCGGGACTAGCGCCTTCCTACGAGCAGTACTTC. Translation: CASSPGLAPSYEQYF.